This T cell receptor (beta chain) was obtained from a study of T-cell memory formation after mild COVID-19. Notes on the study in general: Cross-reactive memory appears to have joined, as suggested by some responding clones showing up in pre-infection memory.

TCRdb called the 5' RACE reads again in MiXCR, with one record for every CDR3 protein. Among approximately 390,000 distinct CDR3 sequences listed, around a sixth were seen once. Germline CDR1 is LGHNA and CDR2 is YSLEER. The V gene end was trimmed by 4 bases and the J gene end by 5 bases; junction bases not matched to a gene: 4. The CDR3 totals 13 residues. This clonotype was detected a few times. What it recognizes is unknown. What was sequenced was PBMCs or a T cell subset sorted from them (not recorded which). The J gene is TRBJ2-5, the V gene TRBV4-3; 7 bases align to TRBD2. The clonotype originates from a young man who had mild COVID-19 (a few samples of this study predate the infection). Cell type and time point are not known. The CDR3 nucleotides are TGCGCCAGCAGCCCCTGGGGGGGGGAGACCCAGTACTTC. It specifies CASSPWGGETQYF.